This TCR beta chain stems from a study of T cell changes during pregnancy in multiple sclerosis. The data were produced by immunoSEQ multiplex PCR, yet TCRdb's version contains in-frame clones alone and is incomplete. The table lists about 87,000 clones, 93% of them singletons. V was pared by 6 bases and J by 1 base, with 6 bases between. This CDR3 contains 13 residues. CDR1 is LNHDA, CDR2 SQIVND, per germline (reference sequence). This receptor was taken from a female donor in good health, enrolled as a control in a pregnancy study. The rearrangement joins TRBV19 to TRBJ2-2; no clear D gene. The source was peripheral blood, collected in the third trimester of pregnancy. This CDR3 reads CASRAVNTGELFF. The DNA of the CDR3 is TGTGCCAGTAGGGCGGTGAACACCGGGGAGCTGTTTTTT.